This is a list of T cell receptor beta chains from one sample in a study of blood T cells in healthy people across ages. TCRdb redid the calling of the 5' RACE reads with MiXCR, one entry per CDR3 protein. This sample yields 700,000 to 950,000 distinct CDR3 sequences, of which around 40% are seen a single time; roughly 20% belongs to the top ten. Sequencing was performed on blood. These receptors were taken from a woman aged 60-75 years in good health. Each CDR3 is given with its conserved first and last residue. Fields, in order: clone size, D gene, V gene, J gene, CDR3 DNA, CDR3 protein. The D gene is left open where the match is weak. Size is omitted from some rows. Given values are once, few, many or a class for expanded clones.

abundance: few
d_gene: NA
v_gene: TRBV7-2
j_gene: TRBJ2-5
CDR3nt: TGTGCCAGCAGCTTAACTGTCCCCCCAGAGACCCAGTACTTC
CDR3aa: CASSLTVPPETQYF

abundance: once
d_gene: NA
v_gene: TRBV27
j_gene: TRBJ2-1
CDR3nt: TGTGCCAGCCTACATAACAATGAGCAGTTCTTC
CDR3aa: CASLHNNEQFF

abundance: few
d_gene: NA
v_gene: TRBV5-1
j_gene: TRBJ2-7
CDR3nt: TGCGCCAGCAGCCAGACTGAAGGGTTCTACAATGAGCAGTACTTC
CDR3aa: CASSQTEGFYNEQYF

abundance: few
d_gene: TRBD1
v_gene: TRBV20-1
j_gene: TRBJ2-1
CDR3nt: TGCAGTGCTGGGACAGGGGGCTTAAATGAGCAGTTCTTC
CDR3aa: CSAGTGGLNEQFF

abundance: NA
d_gene: NA
v_gene: TRBV6-1
j_gene: TRBJ2-7
CDR3nt: TGTGCCAGCACTATGGGAACGGCGCCCTACGAGCAGTACTTC
CDR3aa: CASTMGTAPYEQYF

abundance: NA
d_gene: NA
v_gene: TRBV27
j_gene: TRBJ1-5
CDR3nt: TGTGCCAGCAGTCAATCCGACAGAAGCAATCAGCCCCAGCATTTT
CDR3aa: CASSQSDRSNQPQHF

abundance: NA
d_gene: TRBD2
v_gene: TRBV7-3
j_gene: TRBJ2-1
CDR3nt: TGTGCCAGCAGCCCAGCGGGGGGGACCTACGAGCAGTTATTC
CDR3aa: CASSPAGGTYEQLF

abundance: few
d_gene: TRBD2
v_gene: TRBV20-1
j_gene: TRBJ2-5
CDR3nt: TGCAGTGCTAGGGATAGCGGGAGGTCCCAAGGGACCCAGTACTTC
CDR3aa: CSARDSGRSQGTQYF

abundance: few
d_gene: TRBD2
v_gene: TRBV7-6
j_gene: TRBJ2-1
CDR3nt: TGTGCCAGCAGCCGAGGACTAGCGGGAGCATATGAGCAGTTCTTC
CDR3aa: CASSRGLAGAYEQFF

abundance: NA
d_gene: NA
v_gene: TRBV6-1
j_gene: TRBJ2-1
CDR3nt: TGTGCCAGCAGTCCAACCGCCGGAGGGGCAGGGGCAGATGAGCAGTTCTTC
CDR3aa: CASSPTAGGAGADEQFF

abundance: NA
d_gene: NA
v_gene: TRBV21-1
j_gene: TRBJ2-7
CDR3nt: TGTGCCAGTGGACTAGGAACCTACGAGCAGTACTTC
CDR3aa: CASGLGTYEQYF

abundance: once
d_gene: NA
v_gene: TRBV7-2
j_gene: TRBJ1-4
CDR3nt: TGTGCCAGCAGCCCCGGTGGGGGCTTTGAAAAACTGTTTTTT
CDR3aa: CASSPGGGFEKLFF

abundance: NA
d_gene: TRBD2
v_gene: TRBV25-1
j_gene: TRBJ2-1
CDR3nt: TGTGCCGGCAGTCTAGCGGGGTATGGGAACAATGAGCAGTTCTTC
CDR3aa: CAGSLAGYGNNEQFF

abundance: NA
d_gene: NA
v_gene: TRBV10-3
j_gene: TRBJ2-7
CDR3nt: TGTGCCATCAGGGGGGGGCAGAATGACCACGAGCAGTACTTC
CDR3aa: CAIRGGQNDHEQYF

abundance: many
d_gene: NA
v_gene: TRBV2
j_gene: TRBJ2-5
CDR3nt: TGTGCCAGCAGTGGTTCCGAGACCCAGTACTTC
CDR3aa: CASSGSETQYF

abundance: once
d_gene: NA
v_gene: TRBV7-2
j_gene: TRBJ2-3
CDR3nt: TGTGCCAGCACCCCAAGGCTACTACCCACAGATACGCAGTATTTT
CDR3aa: CASTPRLLPTDTQYF

abundance: NA
d_gene: NA
v_gene: TRBV20-1
j_gene: TRBJ1-1
CDR3nt: TGCAGTGCTAGGGGCCCCTCAGCAGGGAACTCTGAAGCTTTCTTT
CDR3aa: CSARGPSAGNSEAFF

abundance: few
d_gene: TRBD1
v_gene: TRBV20-1
j_gene: TRBJ2-7
CDR3nt: TGCAGTGCTAGTGGACAGGGTTCCTACGAGCAGTACTTC
CDR3aa: CSASGQGSYEQYF

abundance: NA
d_gene: TRBD2
v_gene: TRBV9
j_gene: TRBJ2-5
CDR3nt: TGTGCCAGCAGCGTAGTGGGGCTAGCGGGGATTGCCGACAATGAGCAGTACTTC
CDR3aa: CASSVVGLAGIADNEQYF

abundance: few
d_gene: NA
v_gene: TRBV6-2/TRBV6-3
j_gene: TRBJ1-2
CDR3nt: TGTGCCAGCAGTTACTCGGCCGGTAATAACTATGGCTACACCTTC
CDR3aa: CASSYSAGNNYGYTF

abundance: NA
d_gene: TRBD1
v_gene: TRBV20-1
j_gene: TRBJ2-1
CDR3nt: TGCAGTGCTAGGCAGGACAGGGACAATGAGCAGTTCTTC
CDR3aa: CSARQDRDNEQFF

abundance: NA
d_gene: TRBD1
v_gene: TRBV7-6
j_gene: TRBJ2-5
CDR3nt: TGTGCCAGCAGCTATGGGACAGGGGGCGAAGAGACCCAGTACTTC
CDR3aa: CASSYGTGGEETQYF

abundance: NA
d_gene: NA
v_gene: TRBV24-1
j_gene: TRBJ2-4
CDR3nt: TGTGCCACCAGTGATCTGACCCTCAAAAACATTCAGTACTTC
CDR3aa: CATSDLTLKNIQYF

abundance: few
d_gene: TRBD1
v_gene: TRBV20-1
j_gene: TRBJ1-5
CDR3nt: TGCAGTGCTACCCGACGACAGGGGGAGATTCAGCCCCAGCATTTT
CDR3aa: CSATRRQGEIQPQHF

abundance: NA
d_gene: NA
v_gene: TRBV6-1
j_gene: TRBJ1-2
CDR3nt: TGTGCCAGCAGTGAAGCTGATACCCCTTATGGCTACACCTTC
CDR3aa: CASSEADTPYGYTF

abundance: NA
d_gene: NA
v_gene: TRBV9
j_gene: TRBJ2-1
CDR3nt: TGTGCCAGCAGCGTAGATATCCAGTCACGATGGAATGAGCAGTTCTTC
CDR3aa: CASSVDIQSRWNEQFF

abundance: NA
d_gene: TRBD1
v_gene: TRBV10-3
j_gene: TRBJ2-1
CDR3nt: TGTGCCATCAGCACCACGCACAGGGGGAGCAATGAGCAGTTCTTC
CDR3aa: CAISTTHRGSNEQFF

abundance: few
d_gene: NA
v_gene: TRBV7-9
j_gene: TRBJ2-5
CDR3nt: TGTGCCAGCAGCTTATCGATAGGTGGGACCCAGTACTTC
CDR3aa: CASSLSIGGTQYF

abundance: few
d_gene: TRBD1
v_gene: TRBV12-3/TRBV12-4
j_gene: TRBJ2-7
CDR3nt: TGTGCAACGGGACAGGGGGCTTACGAGCAGTACTTC
CDR3aa: CATGQGAYEQYF

abundance: NA
d_gene: NA
v_gene: TRBV4-2
j_gene: TRBJ1-1
CDR3nt: TGTGCCAGCAGCCAAGATCGCGCTTCTGAAGCTTTCTTT
CDR3aa: CASSQDRASEAFF

abundance: NA
d_gene: NA
v_gene: TRBV9
j_gene: TRBJ2-1
CDR3nt: TGTGCCAGCAGCCCGAGGGCCGGGGAGCAGTTCTTC
CDR3aa: CASSPRAGEQFF

abundance: NA
d_gene: NA
v_gene: TRBV2
j_gene: TRBJ2-3
CDR3nt: TGTGCCAGCATCTCTGCGGCGAGCACAGATACGCAGTATTTT
CDR3aa: CASISAASTDTQYF

abundance: few
d_gene: NA
v_gene: TRBV21-1
j_gene: TRBJ2-7
CDR3nt: TGTGCCAGGCCATCCCGAAATGAAGACAGGGGGTCTGGGTACGAGCAGTACTTC
CDR3aa: CARPSRNEDRGSGYEQYF

abundance: few
d_gene: NA
v_gene: TRBV2
j_gene: TRBJ1-3
CDR3nt: TGTGCCAGCAGTGAATTTGGCAGGACCATTGGAAACACCATATATTTT
CDR3aa: CASSEFGRTIGNTIYF

abundance: NA
d_gene: NA
v_gene: TRBV20-1
j_gene: TRBJ2-5
CDR3nt: TGCAGTGCGAAGGTCTCAGAGACCCAGTACTTC
CDR3aa: CSAKVSETQYF

abundance: NA
d_gene: TRBD1
v_gene: TRBV25-1
j_gene: TRBJ2-3
CDR3nt: TGTGCCAGCAGTGGCCCCCGGGACAGTAGCACAGATACGCAGTATTTT
CDR3aa: CASSGPRDSSTDTQYF

abundance: NA
d_gene: TRBD1
v_gene: TRBV20-1
j_gene: TRBJ1-1
CDR3nt: TGCAGTGCTCGGGACAGGGGAGTCACTGAAGCTTTCTTT
CDR3aa: CSARDRGVTEAFF

abundance: NA
d_gene: TRBD1
v_gene: TRBV7-2
j_gene: TRBJ2-7
CDR3nt: TGTGCCAGCAGCTTAGTCGGGACAGGAACCTACGAGCAGTACTTC
CDR3aa: CASSLVGTGTYEQYF

abundance: NA
d_gene: NA
v_gene: TRBV12-3/TRBV12-4
j_gene: TRBJ2-1
CDR3nt: TGTGCCAGCAGTTTAGCCATGGGGGGGGCCGGTCGGAATGAGCAGTTCTTC
CDR3aa: CASSLAMGGAGRNEQFF

abundance: NA
d_gene: TRBD2
v_gene: TRBV27
j_gene: TRBJ2-1
CDR3nt: TGTGCCAGCAGGCCCGGGACTAGCAAGTCCTCCTACAATGAGCAGTTCTTC
CDR3aa: CASRPGTSKSSYNEQFF

abundance: NA
d_gene: NA
v_gene: TRBV12-3/TRBV12-4
j_gene: TRBJ2-7
CDR3nt: TGTGCCAGCAAAAATGCTGGGGCCTACGAGCAGTACTTC
CDR3aa: CASKNAGAYEQYF

abundance: NA
d_gene: NA
v_gene: TRBV7-7
j_gene: TRBJ2-3
CDR3nt: TGTGCCAGCAGCTCCGGGACTCCCCTGGATACGCAGTATTTT
CDR3aa: CASSSGTPLDTQYF

abundance: NA
d_gene: NA
v_gene: TRBV2
j_gene: TRBJ2-3
CDR3nt: TGTGCCAGCAGTCTGAGTGTAGACACAGATACGCAGTATTTT
CDR3aa: CASSLSVDTDTQYF

abundance: NA
d_gene: NA
v_gene: TRBV30
j_gene: TRBJ1-4
CDR3nt: TGTGCCTGGACCCAGGGGCTCGGGGATGAAAAACTGTTTTTT
CDR3aa: CAWTQGLGDEKLFF

abundance: NA
d_gene: TRBD1
v_gene: TRBV9
j_gene: TRBJ1-1
CDR3nt: TGTGCCAGCAGCGCCCGACAGGGGAGAACTGAAGCTTTCTTT
CDR3aa: CASSARQGRTEAFF

abundance: once
d_gene: TRBD1
v_gene: TRBV19
j_gene: TRBJ2-7
CDR3nt: TGTGCCAGTAGTAGAGACGACAGGGGCCGCTACGAGCAGTACTTC
CDR3aa: CASSRDDRGRYEQYF

abundance: NA
d_gene: NA
v_gene: TRBV12-3/TRBV12-4
j_gene: TRBJ2-1
CDR3nt: TGTGCCAGCGCCCAAGGACGATTGCAGTTCTTC
CDR3aa: CASAQGRLQFF

abundance: many
d_gene: TRBD2
v_gene: TRBV29-1
j_gene: TRBJ2-1
CDR3nt: TGCAGCGCCTTAGACCCTACTAGCGGGAGCTACAATGAGCAGTTCTTC
CDR3aa: CSALDPTSGSYNEQFF

abundance: NA
d_gene: TRBD1
v_gene: TRBV11-1
j_gene: TRBJ1-1
CDR3nt: TGTGCCAGCAGCAAGATTTACCGGACAGGGAAGGGCACTGAAGCTTTCTTT
CDR3aa: CASSKIYRTGKGTEAFF

abundance: NA
d_gene: NA
v_gene: TRBV4-3
j_gene: TRBJ1-4
CDR3nt: TGCGCCAGCAGCCAAGATGATGGAAATAATGAAAAACTGTTTTTT
CDR3aa: CASSQDDGNNEKLFF

abundance: NA
d_gene: NA
v_gene: TRBV20-1
j_gene: TRBJ1-1
CDR3nt: TGCAGTGCTCCTAGCACTGAAGCTTTCTTT
CDR3aa: CSAPSTEAFF

abundance: few
d_gene: NA
v_gene: TRBV27
j_gene: TRBJ2-2
CDR3nt: TGTGGGGTAGGGAGGCGCACCGGGGAGCTGTTTTTT
CDR3aa: CGVGRRTGELFF